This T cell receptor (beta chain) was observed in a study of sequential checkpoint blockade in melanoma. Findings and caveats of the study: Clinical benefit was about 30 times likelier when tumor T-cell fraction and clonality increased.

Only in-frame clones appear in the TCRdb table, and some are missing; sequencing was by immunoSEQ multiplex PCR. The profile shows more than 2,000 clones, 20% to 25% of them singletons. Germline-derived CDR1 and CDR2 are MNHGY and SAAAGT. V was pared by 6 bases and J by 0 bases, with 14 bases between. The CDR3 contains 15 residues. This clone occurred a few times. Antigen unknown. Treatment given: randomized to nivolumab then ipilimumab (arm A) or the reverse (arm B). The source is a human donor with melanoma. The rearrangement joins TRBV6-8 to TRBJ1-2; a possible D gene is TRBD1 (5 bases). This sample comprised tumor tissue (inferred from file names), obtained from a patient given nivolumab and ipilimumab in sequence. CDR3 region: CASSPVVGANYGYTF. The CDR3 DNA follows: TGTGCCAGCAGCCCCGTCGTGGGGGCTAACTATGGCTACACCTTC.